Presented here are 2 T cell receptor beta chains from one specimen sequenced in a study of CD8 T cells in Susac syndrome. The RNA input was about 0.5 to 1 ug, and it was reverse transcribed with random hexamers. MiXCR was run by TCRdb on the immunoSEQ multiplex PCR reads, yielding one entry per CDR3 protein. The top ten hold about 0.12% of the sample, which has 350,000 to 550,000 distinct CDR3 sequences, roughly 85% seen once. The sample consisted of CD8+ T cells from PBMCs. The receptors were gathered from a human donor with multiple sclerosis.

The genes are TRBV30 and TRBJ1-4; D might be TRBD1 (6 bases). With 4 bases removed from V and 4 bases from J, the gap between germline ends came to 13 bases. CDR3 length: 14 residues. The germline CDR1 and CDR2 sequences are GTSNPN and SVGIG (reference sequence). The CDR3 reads CAWNPTGINEKLFF. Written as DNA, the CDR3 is TGTGCCTGGAATCCGACAGGAATTAATGAAAAACTGTTTTTT.

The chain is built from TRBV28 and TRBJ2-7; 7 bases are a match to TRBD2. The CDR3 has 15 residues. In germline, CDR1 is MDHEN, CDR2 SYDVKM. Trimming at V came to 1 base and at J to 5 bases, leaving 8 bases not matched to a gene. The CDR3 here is CASSLFRRETDEQYF. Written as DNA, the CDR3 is TGTGCCAGCAGTTTATTCAGGCGGGAGACTGACGAGCAGTACTTC.